Below, one TCR beta chain is given with its context. The antigen is unknown. The data are from a study of cytomegalovirus exposure and HLA in healthy donors. General study findings and limits: According to the study, 160 or so TCR beta chains were cytomegalovirus-associated.

PCR employed 60 Vbeta and 13 Jbeta primers. Produced via immunoSEQ multiplex PCR; TCRdb's table is partial and in-frame only. The sample lists 100,000 to 150,000 clones, 80% occurring once. The CDR3 has 12 residues. Trimming took 4 bases from V and 7 from J; bases not matched to a gene: 1. CDR1 and CDR2 from the germline V gene are LGHNA and YSLEER. The material sequenced was PBMCs. This rearrangement joins TRBV4-3 to TRBJ2-1; TRBD2 matches at 7 bases. The TCR was taken from a woman aged 40 to 49 in good health and CMV-seronegative. CDR3 loop: CASSLGGNEQFF. For the CDR3, the DNA is TGCGCCAGCAGCCTCGGGGGGAATGAGCAGTTCTTC.